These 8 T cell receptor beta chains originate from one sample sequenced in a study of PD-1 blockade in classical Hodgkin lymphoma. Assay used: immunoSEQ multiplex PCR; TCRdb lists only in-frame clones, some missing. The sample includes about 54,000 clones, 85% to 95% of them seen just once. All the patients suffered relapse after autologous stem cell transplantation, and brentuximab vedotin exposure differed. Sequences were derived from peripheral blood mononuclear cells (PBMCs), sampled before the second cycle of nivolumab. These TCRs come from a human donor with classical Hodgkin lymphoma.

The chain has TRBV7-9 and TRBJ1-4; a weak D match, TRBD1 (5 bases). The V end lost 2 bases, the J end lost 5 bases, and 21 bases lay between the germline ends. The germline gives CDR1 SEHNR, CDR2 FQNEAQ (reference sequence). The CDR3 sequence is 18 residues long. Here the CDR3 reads CASSLQGIAMGPNEKLFF. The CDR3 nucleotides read TGTGCCAGCAGCTTACAGGGCATTGCGATGGGACCGAATGAAAAACTGTTTTTT.

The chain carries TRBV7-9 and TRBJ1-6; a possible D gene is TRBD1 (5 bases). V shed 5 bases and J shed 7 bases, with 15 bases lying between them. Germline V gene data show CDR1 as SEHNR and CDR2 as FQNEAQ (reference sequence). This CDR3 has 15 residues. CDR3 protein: CASSLWGETNSPLHF. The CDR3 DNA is TGTGCCAGCAGCCTCTGGGGGGAGACAAATTCACCCCTCCACTTT.

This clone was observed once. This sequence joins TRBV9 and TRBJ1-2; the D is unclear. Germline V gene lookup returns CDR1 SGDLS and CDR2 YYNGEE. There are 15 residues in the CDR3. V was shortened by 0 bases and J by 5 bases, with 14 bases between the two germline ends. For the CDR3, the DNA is TGTGCCAGCAGCGTAGGTCTGACGGAAGCATATGGCTACACCTTC. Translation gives CASSVGLTEAYGYTF. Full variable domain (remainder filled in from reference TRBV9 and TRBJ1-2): DSGVTQTPKHLITATGQRVTLRCSPRSGDLSVYWYQQSLDQGLQFLIQYYNGEERAKGNILERFSAQQFPDLHSELNLSSLELGDSALYFCASSVGLTEAYGYTFGSGTRLTVV.

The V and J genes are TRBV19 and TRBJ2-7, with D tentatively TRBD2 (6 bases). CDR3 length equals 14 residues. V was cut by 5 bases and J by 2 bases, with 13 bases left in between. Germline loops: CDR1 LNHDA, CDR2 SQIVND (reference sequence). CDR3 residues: CASSPLRLAYEQYF. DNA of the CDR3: TGTGCCAGTAGTCCGCTTAGACTAGCCTACGAGCAGTACTTC.

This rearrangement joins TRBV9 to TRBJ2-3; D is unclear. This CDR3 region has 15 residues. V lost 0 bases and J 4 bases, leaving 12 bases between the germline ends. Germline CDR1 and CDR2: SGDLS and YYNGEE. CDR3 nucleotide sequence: TGTGCCAGCAGCGTAGGACCGCTTAGGGCAGATACGCAGTATTTT. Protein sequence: CASSVGPLRADTQYF.

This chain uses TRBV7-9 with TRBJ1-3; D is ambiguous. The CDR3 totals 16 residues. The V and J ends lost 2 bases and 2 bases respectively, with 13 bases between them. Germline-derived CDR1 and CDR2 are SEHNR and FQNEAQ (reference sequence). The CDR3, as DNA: TGTGCCAGCAGCTTACCTAAACGGGAAACTGGAAACACCATATATTTT. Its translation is CASSLPKRETGNTIYF.

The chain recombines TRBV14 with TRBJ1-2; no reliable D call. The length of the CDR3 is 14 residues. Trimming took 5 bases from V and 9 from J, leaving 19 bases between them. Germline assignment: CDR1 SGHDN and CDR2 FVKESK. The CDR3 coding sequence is TGTGCCAGCAGCATCGGACTTGGGCTATGGCGCTACACCTTC. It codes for CASSIGLGLWRYTF.

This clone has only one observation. CDR3 sequence (DNA): TGTGCCTGGAGTGTAGTGGGAGATCAGCCCCAGCATTTT. It yields the protein CAWSVVGDQPQHF. V usage is TRBV30 and J usage is TRBJ1-5, with unresolved D. CDR3 length equals 13 residues. V shed 0 bases and J shed 5 bases, with 8 bases lying between them. Germline CDR1 is GTSNPN and CDR2 is SVGIG (reference sequence).